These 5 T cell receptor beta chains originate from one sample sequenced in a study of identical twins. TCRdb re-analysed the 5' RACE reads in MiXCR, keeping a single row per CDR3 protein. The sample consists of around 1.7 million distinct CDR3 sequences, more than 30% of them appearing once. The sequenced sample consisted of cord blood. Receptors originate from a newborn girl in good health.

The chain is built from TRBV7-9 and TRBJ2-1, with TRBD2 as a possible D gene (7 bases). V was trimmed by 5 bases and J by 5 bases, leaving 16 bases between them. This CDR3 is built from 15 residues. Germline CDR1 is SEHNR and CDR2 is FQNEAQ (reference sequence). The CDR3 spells CASSPTRGGHNEQFF. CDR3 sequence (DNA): TGTGCCAGCAGCCCTACTAGGGGGGGACACAATGAGCAGTTCTTC.

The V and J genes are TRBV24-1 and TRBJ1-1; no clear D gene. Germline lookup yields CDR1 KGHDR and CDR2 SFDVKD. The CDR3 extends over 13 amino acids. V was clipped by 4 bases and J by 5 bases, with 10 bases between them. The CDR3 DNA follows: TGTGCCACCAGTGAGAGGTTCGGGACTGAAGCTTTCTTT. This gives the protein CATSERFGTEAFF.

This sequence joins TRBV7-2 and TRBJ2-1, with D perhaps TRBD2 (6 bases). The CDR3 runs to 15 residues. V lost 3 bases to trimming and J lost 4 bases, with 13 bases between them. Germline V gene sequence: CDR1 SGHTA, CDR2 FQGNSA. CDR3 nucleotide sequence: TGTGCCAGCAGCTTGGTCGGGAGCCCTTACAATGAGCAGTTCTTC. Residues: CASSLVGSPYNEQFF.

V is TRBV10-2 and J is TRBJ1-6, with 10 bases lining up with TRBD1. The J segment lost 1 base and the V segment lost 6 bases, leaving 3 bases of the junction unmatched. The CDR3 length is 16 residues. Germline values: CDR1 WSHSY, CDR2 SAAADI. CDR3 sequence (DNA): TGCGCCAGCAGGGACAGGGGGACATCCTATAATTCACCCCTCCACTTT. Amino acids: CASRDRGTSYNSPLHF.

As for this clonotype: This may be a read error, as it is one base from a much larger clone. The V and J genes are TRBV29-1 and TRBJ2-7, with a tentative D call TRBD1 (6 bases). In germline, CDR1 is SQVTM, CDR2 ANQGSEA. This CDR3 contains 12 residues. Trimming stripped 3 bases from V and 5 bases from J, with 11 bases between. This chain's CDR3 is CSVDDRSHEQYF. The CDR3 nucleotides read TGCAGCGTTGATGACAGGAGCCACGAGCAGTACTTC.